This T cell receptor (beta chain) was identified in a study of T cell responses to AZD1222 COVID-19 vaccine. Notes on the study in general: Vaccine-associated CD4 TCRs ranged over spike, dominating at 160-218 and 743-854.

Measured with immunoSEQ multiplex PCR; TCRdb has only the in-frame clones, and not every one. The sample has roughly 96,000 clones; over 75% are singletons. V was clipped by 3 bases and J by 5 bases; unmatched bases: 6. The germline V gene encodes CDR1 MNHEY and CDR2 SMNVEV (reference sequence). The CDR3 spans 14 residues. About this clone: Its antigen is not identified.

The sequencing used peripheral blood, collected 28 days after the second AZD1222 dose. The chain has TRBV27 and TRBJ2-5, with 7 bases aligning to TRBD2. The clonotype was recovered from an adult who received the AZD1222 COVID-19 vaccine. CDR3 in DNA: TGTGCCAGCAGTTTTCACGGGGGGATGGAGACCCAGTACTTC. This translates into CASSFHGGMETQYF.